This T cell receptor (beta chain) was sequenced during a study of blood T cell repertoires in COVID-19. Participant-reported clinical history was the basis for cohort assignment. The recovered donors of Cohort 3 showed two negative PCRs, clearance, or symptom resolution. Under the authors' procedure: Amplification of reference gene primers provided the estimated nucleated cell counts. Sequencing used immunoSEQ multiplex PCR; TCRdb keeps in-frame clones, though not all of them. V, J and clone size are taken as reported in that table, and D and trimming were inferred from the DNA itself. The sample has about 480,000 clones, 70% to 90% seen once. Sequenced: PBMCs or T cells enriched from blood (not recorded which). The source is a middle-aged woman who had recovered from COVID-19.

CDR3 loop: CASRLGGQGNYNEQFF. Written as DNA, the CDR3 is TGTGCCAGCAGGCTTGGTGGACAGGGGAACTACAATGAGCAGTTCTTC. The chain joins TRBV28 to TRBJ2-1, with TRBD1 matching over 9 bases. CDR1 is MDHEN and CDR2 is SYDVKM in the germline V gene. V lost 6 bases, J lost 3 bases, and 9 bases stayed unmatched. CDR3 length: 16 residues.